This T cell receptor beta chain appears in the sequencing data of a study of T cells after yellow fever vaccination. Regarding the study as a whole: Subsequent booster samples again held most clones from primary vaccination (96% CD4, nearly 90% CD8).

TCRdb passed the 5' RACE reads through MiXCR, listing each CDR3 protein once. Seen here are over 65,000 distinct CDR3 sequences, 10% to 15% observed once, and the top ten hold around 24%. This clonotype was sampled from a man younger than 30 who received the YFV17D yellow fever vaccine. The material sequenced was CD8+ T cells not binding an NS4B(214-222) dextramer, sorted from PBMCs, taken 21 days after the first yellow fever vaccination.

CDR3 in DNA: TGCAGCGGACTAACAGGGGACCAAGAGACCCAGTACTTC. Its translation is CSGLTGDQETQYF. V is TRBV29-1 and J is TRBJ2-5; 7 bases align to TRBD1. Germline trimming cut 7 bases from V and 0 bases from J; bases unmatched to any gene: 5. Germline V CDR1 and CDR2: SQVTM, ANQGSEA. This CDR3 comprises 13 residues.